This TCR beta chain was sequenced during a study of blood T cell repertoires in COVID-19. V was clipped by 0 bases and J by 2 bases, with 6 bases between them. CDR1 SGHRS and CDR2 YFSETQ come from the germline V gene. This CDR3 has 13 amino acids. In the original workflow: Nucleated cell counts were estimated from reference gene primer amplification. Using immunoSEQ multiplex PCR, the repertoire was profiled, and TCRdb retains in-frame clones only, with some absent. V and J calls and clone size are those listed in that table; D and trimming were worked out from the DNA. In the table there are about 64,000 clones, approximately 90% of which are singletons.

V gene TRBV5-1 combines with J gene TRBJ2-7; D possibly corresponds to TRBD1 (6 bases). The sequencing input was peripheral blood. This sequence originates from an elderly woman with active COVID-19. The CDR3 DNA sequence: TGCGCCAGCAGCTTGGGGGACACCTACGAGCAGTACTTC. Amino acids: CASSLGDTYEQYF.